In this sample, the clone carrying this T cell receptor beta chain turned up a few times. Antigen specificity is unknown. The CDR3 is 15 residues long. Per the germline V gene, CDR1 is SNHLY and CDR2 is FYNNEI. V shed 4 bases and J shed 0 bases, with 11 bases lying between them. Every sample yielded at least 6.5 million isolated PBMCs. Next came a second PCR, run for about 6 to 12 cycles, which used a sample-barcoded 5' primer along with a J-beta primer mix. TCRdb used MiXCR to reprocess the 5' RACE reads, holding one entry per CDR3 protein. Of approximately 1,100,000 distinct CDR3 sequences in the sample, over 35% were seen once. These data come from a study of blood T cells in healthy people across ages. Study-level background: The template switching approach captured approximately one barcoded beta molecule for every two T cells.

The study, taken as a whole, reports: Donor CMV status was unknown, possibly confounding expanded clonotype changes. Naive and antigen-experienced cells could not be conclusively compared, given unsorted PBMCs.

Sequenced material: blood. The TCR sequence derives from a woman aged 60-70 years in good health. J is TRBJ2-3 and V is TRBV2; D unresolved. CDR3 DNA: TGTGCCAGCAGTGTCGTACAGTGGAGCACAGATACGCAGTATTTT. Amino acids: CASSVVQWSTDTQYF.